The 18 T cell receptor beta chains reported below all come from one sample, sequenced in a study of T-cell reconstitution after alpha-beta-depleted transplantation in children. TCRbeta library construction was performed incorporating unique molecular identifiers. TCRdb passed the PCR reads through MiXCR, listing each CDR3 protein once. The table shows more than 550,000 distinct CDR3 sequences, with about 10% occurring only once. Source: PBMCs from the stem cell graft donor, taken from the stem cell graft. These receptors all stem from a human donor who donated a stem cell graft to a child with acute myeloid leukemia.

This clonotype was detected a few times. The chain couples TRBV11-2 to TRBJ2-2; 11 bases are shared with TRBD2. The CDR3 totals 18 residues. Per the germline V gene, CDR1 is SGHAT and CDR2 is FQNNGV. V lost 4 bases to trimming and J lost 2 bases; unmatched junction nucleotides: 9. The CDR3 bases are TGTGCCAGCAGCTCCCCCACTAGCGGGAGACCCAACACCGGGGAGCTGTTTTTT. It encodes CASSSPTSGRPNTGELFF.

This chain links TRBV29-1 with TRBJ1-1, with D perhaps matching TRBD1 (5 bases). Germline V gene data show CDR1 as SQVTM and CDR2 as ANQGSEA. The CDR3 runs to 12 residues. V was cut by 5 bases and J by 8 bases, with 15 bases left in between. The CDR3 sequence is CSVSPGRDEAFF. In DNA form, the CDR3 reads TGCAGCGTTTCACCGGGCAGGGACGAAGCTTTCTTT.

As DNA, the CDR3 is TGTGCCAGCAGAAACCGGGCCCCGAGCTCCTACAATGAGCAGTTCTTC. This encodes CASRNRAPSSYNEQFF. The chain uses TRBV27 and TRBJ2-1; D gene uncertain. CDR3 length: 16 residues. Trimming left V 6 bases short and J 0 bases short, with 15 bases between. Germline CDR1 reads MNHEY; CDR2 reads SMNVEV (reference sequence).

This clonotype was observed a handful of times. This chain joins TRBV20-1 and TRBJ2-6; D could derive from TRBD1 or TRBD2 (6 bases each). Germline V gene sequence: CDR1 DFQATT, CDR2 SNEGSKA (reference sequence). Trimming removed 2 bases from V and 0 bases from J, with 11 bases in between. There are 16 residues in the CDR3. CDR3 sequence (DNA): TGCAGTGCTAGAAGGGGGGCGAGCTCTGGGGCCAACGTCCTGACTTTC. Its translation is CSARRGASSGANVLTF.

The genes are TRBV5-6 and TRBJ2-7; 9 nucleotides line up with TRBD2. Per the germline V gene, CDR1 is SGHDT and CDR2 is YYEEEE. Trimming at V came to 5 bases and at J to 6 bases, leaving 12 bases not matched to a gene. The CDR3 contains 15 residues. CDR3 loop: CASRAGGAGGGEQYF. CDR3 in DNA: TGTGCCAGCAGGGCGGGGGGAGCGGGAGGCGGCGAGCAGTACTTC.

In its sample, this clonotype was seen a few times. The CDR3 DNA follows: TGTGCCAGCAGTGGGACTAGCCGATACACCGGGGAGCTGTTTTTT. Translation: CASSGTSRYTGELFF. The J gene is TRBJ2-2, the V gene TRBV12-3 or TRBV12-4; TRBD2 aligns across 9 bases. V dropped 5 bases and J dropped 3; count of bases not matched to a gene: 4. The CDR3 length is 15 residues.

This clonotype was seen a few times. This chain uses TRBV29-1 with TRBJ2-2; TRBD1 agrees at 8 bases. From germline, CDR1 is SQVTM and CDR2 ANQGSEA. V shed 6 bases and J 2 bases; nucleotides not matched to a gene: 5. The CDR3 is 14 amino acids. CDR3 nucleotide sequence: TGCAGCGTGGATGGACAGGGAAACACCGGGGAGCTGTTTTTT. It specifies CSVDGQGNTGELFF.

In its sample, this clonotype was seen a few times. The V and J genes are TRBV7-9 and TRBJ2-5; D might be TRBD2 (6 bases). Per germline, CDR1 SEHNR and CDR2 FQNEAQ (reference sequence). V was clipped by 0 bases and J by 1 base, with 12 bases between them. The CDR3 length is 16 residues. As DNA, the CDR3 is TGTGCCAGCAGCTTAGCGCCCGGGACTCTCCAAGAGACCCAGTACTTC. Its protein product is CASSLAPGTLQETQYF.

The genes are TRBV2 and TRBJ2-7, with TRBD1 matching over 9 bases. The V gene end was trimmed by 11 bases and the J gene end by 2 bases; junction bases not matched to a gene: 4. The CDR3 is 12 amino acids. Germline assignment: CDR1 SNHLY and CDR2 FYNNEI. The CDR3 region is CAGQGMTYEQYF. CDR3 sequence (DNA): TGTGCCGGACAGGGGATGACCTACGAGCAGTACTTC.

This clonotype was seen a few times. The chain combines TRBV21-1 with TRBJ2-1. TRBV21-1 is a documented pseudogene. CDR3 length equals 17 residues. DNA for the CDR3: TGTGCCAGCAGGACCAGAAGCCAGTGCAGCTCCTACAATGAGCAGTTCTTC. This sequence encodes CASRTRSQCSSYNEQFF.

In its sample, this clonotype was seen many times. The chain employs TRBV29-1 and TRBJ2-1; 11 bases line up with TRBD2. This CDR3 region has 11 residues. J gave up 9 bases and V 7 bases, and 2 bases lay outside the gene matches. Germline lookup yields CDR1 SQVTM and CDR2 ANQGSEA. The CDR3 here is CSGLAGTEQFF. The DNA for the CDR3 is TGCAGCGGACTAGCGGGGACTGAGCAGTTCTTC.

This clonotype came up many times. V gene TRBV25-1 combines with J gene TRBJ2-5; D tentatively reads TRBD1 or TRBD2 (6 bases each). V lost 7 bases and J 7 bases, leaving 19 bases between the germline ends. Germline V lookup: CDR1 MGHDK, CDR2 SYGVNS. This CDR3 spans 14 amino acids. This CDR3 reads CASIGGDGSGTQYF. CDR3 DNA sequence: TGTGCCAGCATAGGGGGTGACGGGAGTGGGACCCAGTACTTC. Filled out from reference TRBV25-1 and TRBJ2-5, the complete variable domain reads EADIYQTPRYLVIGTGKKITLECSQTMGHDKMYWYQQDPGMELHLIHYSYGVNSTEKGDLSSESTVSRIRTEHFPLTLESARPSHTSQYLCASIGGDGSGTQYFGPGTRLLVL.

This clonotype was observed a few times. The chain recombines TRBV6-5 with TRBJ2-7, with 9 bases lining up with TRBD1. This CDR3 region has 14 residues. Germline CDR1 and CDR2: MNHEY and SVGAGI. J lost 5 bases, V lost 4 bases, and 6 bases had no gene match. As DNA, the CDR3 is TGTGCCAGCAGTTTGGGACAGGGTTTCCACGAGCAGTACTTC. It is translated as CASSLGQGFHEQYF.

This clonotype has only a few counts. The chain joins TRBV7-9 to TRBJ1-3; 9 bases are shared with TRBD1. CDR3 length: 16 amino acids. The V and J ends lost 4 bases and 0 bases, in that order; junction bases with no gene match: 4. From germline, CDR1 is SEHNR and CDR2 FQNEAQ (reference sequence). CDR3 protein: CASSSGTGTSGNTIYF. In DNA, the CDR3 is TGTGCCAGCAGCTCCGGGACAGGGACCTCTGGAAACACCATATATTTT.

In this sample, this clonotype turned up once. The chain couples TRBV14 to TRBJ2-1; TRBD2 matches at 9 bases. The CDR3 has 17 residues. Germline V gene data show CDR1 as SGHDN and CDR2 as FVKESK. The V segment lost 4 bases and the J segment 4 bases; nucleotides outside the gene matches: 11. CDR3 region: CASSPEPGTSPYNEQFF. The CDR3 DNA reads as TGTGCCAGCAGCCCCGAACCCGGGACTAGCCCTTACAATGAGCAGTTCTTC.

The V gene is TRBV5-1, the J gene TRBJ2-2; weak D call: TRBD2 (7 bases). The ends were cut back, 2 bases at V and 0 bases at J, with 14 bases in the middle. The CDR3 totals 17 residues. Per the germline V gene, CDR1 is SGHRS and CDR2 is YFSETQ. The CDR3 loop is CASSFRDGGPNTGELFF. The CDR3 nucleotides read TGCGCCAGCAGCTTTCGTGACGGGGGGCCGAACACCGGGGAGCTGTTTTTT.

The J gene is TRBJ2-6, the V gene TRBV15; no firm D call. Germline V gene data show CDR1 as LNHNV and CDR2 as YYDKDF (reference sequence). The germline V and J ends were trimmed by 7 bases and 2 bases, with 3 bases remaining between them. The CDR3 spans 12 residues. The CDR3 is CATMAGANVLTF. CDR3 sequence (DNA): TGTGCCACCATGGCTGGGGCCAACGTCCTGACTTTC.

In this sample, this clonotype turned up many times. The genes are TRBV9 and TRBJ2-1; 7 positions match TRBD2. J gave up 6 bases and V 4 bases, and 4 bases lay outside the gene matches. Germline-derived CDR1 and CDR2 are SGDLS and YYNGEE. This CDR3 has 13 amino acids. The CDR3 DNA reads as TGTGCCAGCAGCCAGGGACTAAGCAATGAGCAGTTCTTC. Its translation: CASSQGLSNEQFF.